The rows below give T cell receptor beta chains drawn from one sample of a study of blood T cell repertoires in COVID-19. Sequencing was performed with immunoSEQ multiplex PCR; in TCRdb, only in-frame clones are kept and a portion is missing. The repertoire includes a few hundred thousand clones, approximately 88% of them detected once, and 5% to 6.5% sits in the top ten. The sequencing input was peripheral blood. The source is a woman between 25 and 40 years old with COVID-19, enrolled during active disease. Each CDR3 is given without its conserved first and last residue. The D gene is left open where the match is weak. A clone size is listed for some rows: how often the clone was seen (once, few, many), or a class if it is expanded.

size	V	D	J	CDR3
NA	TRBV6-6	TRBD1	TRBJ1-2	ASSYSPGQNYGYT
NA	TRBV4-2	TRBD2	TRBJ2-2	ASSQVGGTSGTGELF
NA	TRBV7-2	NA	TRBJ2-2	ASSLDRGNTGELF
NA	TRBV15	NA	TRBJ1-5	ATSRDRGYYQPQH
few	TRBV28	NA	TRBJ2-2	ASSKGNGELF
NA	TRBV3-1/TRBV3-2	NA	TRBJ1-2	ASSQDLGGAEDYGYT
few	TRBV2	NA	TRBJ2-1	ASSETWRGAYNEQF
once	TRBV18	NA	TRBJ2-5	ASSPPVGGQETQY
NA	TRBV27	NA	TRBJ1-1	ASSFAGREAF
few	TRBV18	NA	TRBJ2-2	ASSPIHPPEPGELF
NA	TRBV19	TRBD2	TRBJ2-1	ASSIDRLLAGGNNEQF
NA	TRBV10-3	NA	TRBJ2-2	AIRGLAGTDAGELF
NA	TRBV6-5	NA	TRBJ1-1	ASSLTGNTEAF
NA	TRBV6-5	NA	TRBJ2-2	ASSPGDANTGELF
few	TRBV6-5	NA	TRBJ2-5	ASSRALETQY
NA	TRBV7-9	NA	TRBJ2-1	ASSWRDNEQF
NA	TRBV7-6	TRBD1	TRBJ2-5	ASSSGQVQETQY
NA	TRBV20-1	TRBD1	TRBJ1-5	SASAPGHLRGRNQPQH
NA	TRBV7-7	NA	TRBJ2-2	ASSRNEGNGELF
NA	TRBV7-9	NA	TRBJ1-6	ASSLIRWDTANNSPLH
NA	TRBV7-2	TRBD2	TRBJ2-3	ASSFPISGRASPSQY
once	TRBV15	NA	TRBJ1-2	ATSSGNYGYT
NA	TRBV2	TRBD2	TRBJ2-5	ASSGLAGGQETQY